Sequencing of this T cell receptor beta chain was carried out in a study of T cells after posttransplantation cyclophosphamide. Germline loops: CDR1 SSHAT, CDR2 FNYEAQ (reference sequence). CDR3 length equals 13 residues. The assay was immunoSEQ multiplex PCR, and TCRdb's table has in-frame clones only and misses some. The sample records approximately 30,000 clones, 80% to 95% being singletons. The naive gate required viable CD3+CD4+ or CD3+CD8+ cells with CCR7+CD45RA+CD45RO-CD95-CD27+CD28+ phenotype. Regarding the study as a whole: Later post-transplant blood repertoires were often dominated by donor CD8+ memory clones. Blood and skin or GI T cell repertoires showed limited TRB overlap.

As concerns this clone: Its antigen is unidentified. The junction departs from germline at one end; a sequencing error may be responsible.

The receptor was derived from a woman aged 60-70 years in good health, CMV-negative, and a related stem cell transplant donor. Sequencing input: naive CD4+ T cells sorted from PBMCs. The chain couples TRBV7-7 to TRBJ2-3; perhaps TRBD2 as D (5 bases). The CDR3 region is CASSHGVTDTQYF. Here the CDR3 DNA reads TGTGCTAGCAGCCACGGGGTCACAGATACGCAGTATTTT.